This T cell receptor beta chain stems from a study of CD8+CD57+ T cells in acquired aplastic anemia (dated by TCRdb to 2017 to 2018). Study-wide context: Extracted DNA from sorted CD4+ and CD8+ cells averaged around 3.4 ug, ranging from roughly 0.19 to 27.4 ug. For healthy donor samples, the average read count was about 10 million for CD4+ cells and around 12 million for CD8+ cells.

Remarks on this clonotype: Its antigen has not been determined. Base quality data are lacking; no much larger clone is found one base away.

The study deep-sequenced TCR repertoires of sorted CD4+ and CD8+ blood T cells from severe aplastic anemia patients and healthy subjects. Ficoll-Paque density gradient centrifugation was used to isolate peripheral blood mononuclear cells. Before DNA was extracted, CD4+ and CD8+ T cells were sorted using either FACS or magnetic beads. CDR1 and CDR2 are read off the germline V gene as MNHEY and SVGEGT. Deletion took 5 bases off V and 0 bases off J, with a span of 23 bases between the germline ends. The CDR3 runs 19 amino acids, cysteine and phenylalanine included. Only the CDR3 part of the read is kept: 57 bases, read in frame from the first base. Genomic DNA was used as template for profiling of TCR beta VDJ combinations and CDR3 sequences. An Illumina HiSeq 2000 was the platform used for TCR repertoire sequencing. The study's own analysis went as follows. Repertoires were assessed using TRBV/TRBJ rearrangement plots, CDR3 size and DJ length profiles, and Simpson's diversity index. The immunodominant clone was defined as the most abundant DNA sequence in deep sequencing data. CDR3 amino acid sequences were checked for sharing across subjects and were also compared against the VDJdb database and published repertoires. Clones were called with MiXCR by TCRdb after fastp trimmed the public reads at Q25, and only in-frame beta chains were retained. One record per CDR3 amino acid sequence lists the most common genes and DNA. These V and J calls rely on TCRdb rather than the paper's analysis. Within this sample are approximately 200,000 distinct CDR3 sequences, with around 60% of them counted one time only. The ten largest clonotypes hold 25% to 30% of the sample.

The investigation overall reported the following: Patients and healthy controls showed no significant difference in CD8+ Simpson's diversity (P=0.060). Although roughly 29 CD8+ CDR3 sequences were shared by patients and controls, these sequences appeared highly expressed in patients and within the immunodominant clones of patients.

The V and J genes are TRBV6-2 or TRBV6-3 and TRBJ1-3; the D region possibly corresponds to TRBD1 (6 bases align). Source material: sorted CD4+, CD8+, or CD8+CD57+ T cells (not recorded which) from PBMCs. This clonotype was obtained from a human donor in good health. The DNA sequence is given as TGTGCCAGCAGTCAGCTGCCGACGTGGGACACACTCTCTGGAAACACCATATATTTT. This gives the protein CASSQLPTWDTLSGNTIYF.